This T cell receptor beta chain originates from a study of T cell repertoires in aging, cancer and after chemotherapy. Study information: Donor ages fell into six groups from 30 or younger up to 70 or older.

V shed 7 bases and J 10 bases; nucleotides not matched to a gene: 13. This CDR3 region has 15 residues. CDR1 is MNHEY and CDR2 is SVGEGT in the germline V gene. Multiplex touch-down PCR with TRB-A/B primers amplified rearranged V-D-J TRB sequences. TCRdb called the multiplex PCR reads again in MiXCR, with one record for every CDR3 protein. Among approximately 1,500 distinct CDR3 sequences listed, more than 20% were seen once. TCR beta rearrangements were amplified from peripheral blood genomic DNA. Specimen: blood. V and J are TRBV6-2 or TRBV6-3 and TRBJ1-6, with 7 positions matching TRBD1. The sequence derives from a human donor with a solid tumor. In nucleotides, the CDR3 is TGTGCCAGCACCCTACAGGGGTTAAGGAAATCACCCCTCCACTTT. It encodes CASTLQGLRKSPLHF.